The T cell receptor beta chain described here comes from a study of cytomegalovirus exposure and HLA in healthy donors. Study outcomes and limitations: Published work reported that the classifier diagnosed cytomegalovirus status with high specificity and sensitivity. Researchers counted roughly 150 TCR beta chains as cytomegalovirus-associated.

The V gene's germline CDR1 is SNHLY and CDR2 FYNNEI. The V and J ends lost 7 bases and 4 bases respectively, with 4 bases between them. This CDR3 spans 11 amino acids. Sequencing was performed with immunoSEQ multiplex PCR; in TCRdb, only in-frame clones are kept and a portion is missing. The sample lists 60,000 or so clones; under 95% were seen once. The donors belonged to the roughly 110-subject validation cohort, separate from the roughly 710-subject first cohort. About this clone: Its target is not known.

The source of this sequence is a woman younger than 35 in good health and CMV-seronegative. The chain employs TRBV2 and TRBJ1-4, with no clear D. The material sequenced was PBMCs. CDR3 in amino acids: CASTRNEKLFF. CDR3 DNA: TGTGCCAGCACCCGTAATGAAAAACTGTTTTTT.